This T cell receptor beta chain stems from a study of cytomegalovirus exposure and HLA in healthy donors. Points from the study as a whole: In vitro assays verified that a few CMV-associated chains recognized CMV antigens specifically. Cytomegalovirus-associated TCR beta chains were listed, numbering more than 150. TCR clusters originating in the first cohort tended to co-occur in the 120 validation repertoires, according to a later analysis.

The ends were cut back, 6 bases at V and 0 bases at J, with 15 bases in the middle. CDR1 is SQVTM and CDR2 is ANQGSEA in the germline V gene. This CDR3 has 15 residues. The donors were in the approximately 130-subject validation cohort; that cohort was separate from the approximately 700-subject first cohort. Using immunoSEQ multiplex PCR, the repertoire was profiled, and TCRdb retains in-frame clones only, with some absent. Among over 200,000 clones listed, around four fifths were seen once. Note on this clone: Antigen: not known.

Sequenced sample: PBMCs. The chain recombines TRBV29-1 with TRBJ2-1; D gene ambiguous. The clonotype originates from a young woman in good health and CMV-seronegative. CDR3 residues: CSVDRADHSYNEQFF. CDR3 nucleotides: TGCAGCGTCGATAGGGCGGACCACTCCTACAATGAGCAGTTCTTC.